Listed below are T cell receptor beta chains from one sample, sequenced in a study of human thymus T cells. TCRdb keeps only in-frame clones here, not all; method: immunoSEQ multiplex PCR. The table includes tens of thousands of clones, 94% detected once. The sample consisted of blood. The receptors here all came from a boy under two years old with a congenital heart defect but otherwise immunologically healthy. The CDR3 runs from the conserved cysteine through the conserved F or W. Each record gives: J gene, D gene, V gene, clone size, CDR3 protein, CDR3 DNA. The D gene is left open where the match is weak. For some rows the clone size is stated as once, few or many, or as a class when expanded; others skip it.

TRBJ2-7 | . | TRBV6-6 | . | CASSSKSYEQCF | TGTGCCAGCAGTTCAAAGTCCTACGAGCAGTGCTTC
TRBJ2-6 | . | TRBV21-1 | few | CASSDRDSGANVLTF | TGTGCCAGCAGCGACAGGGACTCTGGGGCCAACGTCCTGACTTTC
TRBJ2-1 | . | TRBV10-3 | . | CAIMRGLLANEQFF | TGTGCCATCATGAGGGGGCTACTAGCGAATGAGCAGTTCTTC
TRBJ2-7 | . | TRBV5-1 | . | CASSLTAFSYEQYF | TGCGCCAGCAGCTTAACAGCCTTTTCCTACGAGCAGTACTTC
TRBJ1-1 | . | TRBV2 | . | CASSEAEGYLNTEAFF | TGTGCCAGCAGTGAAGCGGAAGGGTACCTGAACACTGAAGCTTTCTTT
TRBJ2-4 | . | TRBV7-8 | . | CASSLYAATAKNIQYF | TGTGCCAGCAGCTTATATGCGGCGACAGCCAAAAACATTCAGTACTTC
TRBJ2-1 | . | TRBV10-1 | . | CASSGAPLNEQFF | TGCGCCAGCAGCGGGGCCCCGCTTAATGAGCAGTTCTTC
TRBJ2-5 | TRBD1 | TRBV19 | . | CASIARTGVTQETQYF | TGTGCCAGTATCGCCCGGACAGGGGTAACACAAGAGACCCAGTACTTC
TRBJ1-1 | . | TRBV10-2 | . | CASSESPALNTEAFF | TGCGCCAGCAGTGAGTCGCCGGCCCTGAACACTGAAGCTTTCTTT
TRBJ2-5 | TRBD2 | TRBV28 | . | CASSLQSYSGRKETQYF | TGTGCCAGCAGTTTACAATCCTATAGCGGGAGAAAAGAGACCCAGTACTTC